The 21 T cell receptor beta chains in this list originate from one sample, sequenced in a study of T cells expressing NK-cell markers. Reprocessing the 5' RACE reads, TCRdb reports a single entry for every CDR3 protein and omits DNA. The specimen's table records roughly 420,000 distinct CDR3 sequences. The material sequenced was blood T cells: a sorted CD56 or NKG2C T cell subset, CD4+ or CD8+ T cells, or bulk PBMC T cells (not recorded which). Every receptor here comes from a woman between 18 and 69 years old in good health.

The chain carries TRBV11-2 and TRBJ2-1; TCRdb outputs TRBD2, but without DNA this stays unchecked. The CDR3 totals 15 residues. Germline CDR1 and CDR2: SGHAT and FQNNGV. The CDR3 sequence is CASSHRGARYNEQFF.

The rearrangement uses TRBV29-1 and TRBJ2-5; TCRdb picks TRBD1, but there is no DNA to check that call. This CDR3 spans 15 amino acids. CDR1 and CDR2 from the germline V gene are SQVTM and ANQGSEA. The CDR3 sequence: CSVEGGLGARETQYF.

This CDR3 reads CASSYSLRQPQHF. The chain is built from TRBV6-5 and TRBJ1-5. Germline values: CDR1 MNHEY, CDR2 SVGAGI. This CDR3 has 13 amino acids.

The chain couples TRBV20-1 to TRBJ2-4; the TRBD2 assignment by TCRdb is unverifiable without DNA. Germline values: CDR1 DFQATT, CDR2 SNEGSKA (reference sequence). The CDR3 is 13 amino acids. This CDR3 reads CSARWRGGNIQYF.

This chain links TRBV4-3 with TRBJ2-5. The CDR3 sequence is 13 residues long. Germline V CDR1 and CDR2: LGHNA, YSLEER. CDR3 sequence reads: CASSQDSVETQYF.

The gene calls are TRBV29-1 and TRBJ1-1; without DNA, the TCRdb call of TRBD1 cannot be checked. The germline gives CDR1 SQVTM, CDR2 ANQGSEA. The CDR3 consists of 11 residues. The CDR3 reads CSVGQGVEAFF. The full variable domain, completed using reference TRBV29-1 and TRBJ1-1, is SAVISQKPSRDICQRGTSLTIQCQVDSQVTMMFWYRQQPGQSLTLIATANQGSEATYESGFVIDKFPISRPNLTFSTLTVSNMSPEDSSIYLCSVGQGVEAFFGQGTRLTVV.

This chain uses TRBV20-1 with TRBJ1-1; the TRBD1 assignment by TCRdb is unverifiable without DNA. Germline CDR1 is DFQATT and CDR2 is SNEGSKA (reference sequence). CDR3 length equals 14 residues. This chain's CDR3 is CSASAGVSRLEAFF.

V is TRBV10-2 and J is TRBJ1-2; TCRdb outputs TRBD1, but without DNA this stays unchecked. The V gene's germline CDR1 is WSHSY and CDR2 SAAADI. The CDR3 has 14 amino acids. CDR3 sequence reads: CASSDIGKGYGYTF.

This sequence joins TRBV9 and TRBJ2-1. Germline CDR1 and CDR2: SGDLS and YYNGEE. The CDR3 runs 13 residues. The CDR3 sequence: CASSVGPYNEQFF.

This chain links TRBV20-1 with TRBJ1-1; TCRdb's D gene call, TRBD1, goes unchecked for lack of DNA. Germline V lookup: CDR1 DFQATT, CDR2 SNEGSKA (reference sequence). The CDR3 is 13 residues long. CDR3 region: CSAYTPQGTEAFF.

CDR3 sequence: CASSPQGSTYEQYF. The chain has TRBV12-3 or TRBV12-4 and TRBJ2-7; the TRBD1 assignment by TCRdb is unverifiable without DNA. The CDR3 covers 14 residues.

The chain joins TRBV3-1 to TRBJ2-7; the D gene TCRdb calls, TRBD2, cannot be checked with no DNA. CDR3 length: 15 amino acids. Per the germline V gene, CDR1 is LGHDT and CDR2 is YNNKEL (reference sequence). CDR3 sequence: CASSQRLAGNYEQYF.

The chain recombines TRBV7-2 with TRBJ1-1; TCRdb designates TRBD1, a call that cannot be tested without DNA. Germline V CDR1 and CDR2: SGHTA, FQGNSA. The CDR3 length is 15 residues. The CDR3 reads CASKGRGGQGTEAFF. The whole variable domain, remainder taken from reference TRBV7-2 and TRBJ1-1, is GAGVSQSPSNKVTEKGKDVELRCDPISGHTALYWYRQSLGQGLEFLIYFQGNSAPDKSGLPSDRFSAERTGGSVSTLTIQRTQQEDSAVYLCASKGRGGQGTEAFFGQGTRLTVV.

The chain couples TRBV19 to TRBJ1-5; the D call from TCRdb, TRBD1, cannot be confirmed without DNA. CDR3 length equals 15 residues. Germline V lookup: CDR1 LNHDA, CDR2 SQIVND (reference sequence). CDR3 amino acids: CASSNDRVSFQPQHF.

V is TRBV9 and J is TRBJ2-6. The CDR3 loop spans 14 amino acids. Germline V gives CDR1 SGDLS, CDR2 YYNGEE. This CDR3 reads CASMGISGANVLTF.

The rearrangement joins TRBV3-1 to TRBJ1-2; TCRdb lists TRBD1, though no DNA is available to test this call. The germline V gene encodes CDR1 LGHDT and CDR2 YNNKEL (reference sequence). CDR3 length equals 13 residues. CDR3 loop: CASSQARGSGYTF.

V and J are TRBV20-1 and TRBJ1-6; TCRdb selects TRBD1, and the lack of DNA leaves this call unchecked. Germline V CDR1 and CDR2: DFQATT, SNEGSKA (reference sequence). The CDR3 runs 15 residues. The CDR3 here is CSASGGSSYNSPLHF.

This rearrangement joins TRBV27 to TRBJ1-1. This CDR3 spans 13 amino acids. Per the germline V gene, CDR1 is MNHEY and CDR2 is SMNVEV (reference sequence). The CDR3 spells CASSWSDGTEAFF.

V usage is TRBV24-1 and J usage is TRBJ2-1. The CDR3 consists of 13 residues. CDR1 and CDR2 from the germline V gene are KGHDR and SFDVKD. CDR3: CATSDLSSGEQFF.

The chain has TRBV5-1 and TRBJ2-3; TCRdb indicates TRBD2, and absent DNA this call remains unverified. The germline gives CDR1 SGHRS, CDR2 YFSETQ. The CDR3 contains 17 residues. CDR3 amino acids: CASSQGLAGTSTDTQYF.

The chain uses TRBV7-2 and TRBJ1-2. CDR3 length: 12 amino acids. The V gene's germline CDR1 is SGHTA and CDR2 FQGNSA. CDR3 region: CASSLGSLGYTF.